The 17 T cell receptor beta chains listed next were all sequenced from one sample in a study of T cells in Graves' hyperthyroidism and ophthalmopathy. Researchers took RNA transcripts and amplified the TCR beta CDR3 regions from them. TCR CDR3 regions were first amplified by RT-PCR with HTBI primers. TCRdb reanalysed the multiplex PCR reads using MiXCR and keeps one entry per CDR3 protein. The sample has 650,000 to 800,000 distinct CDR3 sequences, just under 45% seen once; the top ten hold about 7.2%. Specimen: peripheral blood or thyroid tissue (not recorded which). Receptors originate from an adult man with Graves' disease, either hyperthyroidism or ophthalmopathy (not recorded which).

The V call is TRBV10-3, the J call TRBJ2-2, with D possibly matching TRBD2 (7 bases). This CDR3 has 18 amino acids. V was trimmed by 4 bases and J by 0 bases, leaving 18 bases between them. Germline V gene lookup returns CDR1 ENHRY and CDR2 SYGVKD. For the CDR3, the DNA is TGTGCCATCAGTGGGTCCCACGGGGGGCGTGCGAACACCGGGGAGCTGTTTTTT. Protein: CAISGSHGGRANTGELFF.

The CDR3 nucleotides read TGCAGTGCTACCAAACCGGGACTAGCCGGTACCGGATCCTACGAGCAGTACTTC. Its protein product is CSATKPGLAGTGSYEQYF. The V and J genes are TRBV20-1 and TRBJ2-7; TRBD2 matches at 9 bases. This CDR3 comprises 18 residues. Germline V gives CDR1 DFQATT, CDR2 SNEGSKA (reference sequence). Unmatched junction bases numbered 17, after V lost 4 bases and J lost 1 base.

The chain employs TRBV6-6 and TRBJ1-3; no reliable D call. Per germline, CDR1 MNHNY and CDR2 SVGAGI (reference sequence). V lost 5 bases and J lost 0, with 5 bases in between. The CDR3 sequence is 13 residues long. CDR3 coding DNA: TGTGCCAGCAGTACACACTCTGGAAACACCATATATTTT. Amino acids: CASSTHSGNTIYF.

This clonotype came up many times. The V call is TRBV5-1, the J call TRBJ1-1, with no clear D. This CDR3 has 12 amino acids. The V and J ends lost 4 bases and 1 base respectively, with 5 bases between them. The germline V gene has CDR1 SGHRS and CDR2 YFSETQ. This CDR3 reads CASSTGNTEAFF. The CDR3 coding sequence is TGCGCCAGCAGCACCGGGAACACTGAAGCTTTCTTT.

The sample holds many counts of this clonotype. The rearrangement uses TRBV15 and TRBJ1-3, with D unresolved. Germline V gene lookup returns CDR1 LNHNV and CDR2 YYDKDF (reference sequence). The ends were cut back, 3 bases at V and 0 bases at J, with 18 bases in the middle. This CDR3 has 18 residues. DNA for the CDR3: TGTGCCACCAGCAGCGGACTGGGTTCCTGGTTCTCTGGAAACACCATATATTTT. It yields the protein CATSSGLGSWFSGNTIYF.

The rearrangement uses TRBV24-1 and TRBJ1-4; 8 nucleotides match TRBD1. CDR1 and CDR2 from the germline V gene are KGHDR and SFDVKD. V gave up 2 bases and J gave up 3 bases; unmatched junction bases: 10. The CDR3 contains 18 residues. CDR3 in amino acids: CATSDSQSTGDSNEKLFF. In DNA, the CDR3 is TGTGCCACCAGTGATTCCCAATCGACAGGGGATTCTAATGAAAAACTGTTTTTT.

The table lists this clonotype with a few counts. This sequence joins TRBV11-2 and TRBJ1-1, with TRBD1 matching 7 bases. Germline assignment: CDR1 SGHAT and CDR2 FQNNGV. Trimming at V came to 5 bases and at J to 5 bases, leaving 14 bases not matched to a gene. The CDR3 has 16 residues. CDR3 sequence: CASSPDSTGSRTEAFF. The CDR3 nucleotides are TGTGCCAGCAGCCCAGACTCGACAGGGTCTAGGACTGAAGCTTTCTTT.

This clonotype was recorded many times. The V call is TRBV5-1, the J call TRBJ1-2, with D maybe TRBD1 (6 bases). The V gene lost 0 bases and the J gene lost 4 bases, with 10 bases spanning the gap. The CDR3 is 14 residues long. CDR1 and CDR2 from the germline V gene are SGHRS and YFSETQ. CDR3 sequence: CASSLARGSYGYTF. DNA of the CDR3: TGCGCCAGCAGCTTGGCAAGGGGGTCCTATGGCTACACCTTC.

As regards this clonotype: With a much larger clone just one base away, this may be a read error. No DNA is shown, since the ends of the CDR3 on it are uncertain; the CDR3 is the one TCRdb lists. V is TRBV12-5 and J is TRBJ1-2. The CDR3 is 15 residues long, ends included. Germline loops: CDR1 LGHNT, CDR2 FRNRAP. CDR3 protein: CATHGGGSMVYGCTF.

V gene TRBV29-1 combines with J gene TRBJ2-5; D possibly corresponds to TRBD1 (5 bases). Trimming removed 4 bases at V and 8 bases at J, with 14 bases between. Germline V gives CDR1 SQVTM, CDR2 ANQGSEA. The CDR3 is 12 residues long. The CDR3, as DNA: TGCAGCGTTGCAGGGTTTGGAAACACCCAGTACTTC. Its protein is CSVAGFGNTQYF.

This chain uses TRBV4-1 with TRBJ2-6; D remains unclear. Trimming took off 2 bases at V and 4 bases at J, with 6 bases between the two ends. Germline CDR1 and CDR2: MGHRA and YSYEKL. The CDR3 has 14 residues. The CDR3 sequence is CASSQRSGANVLTF. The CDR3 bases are TGCGCCAGCAGCCAAAGGTCCGGGGCCAACGTCCTGACTTTC.

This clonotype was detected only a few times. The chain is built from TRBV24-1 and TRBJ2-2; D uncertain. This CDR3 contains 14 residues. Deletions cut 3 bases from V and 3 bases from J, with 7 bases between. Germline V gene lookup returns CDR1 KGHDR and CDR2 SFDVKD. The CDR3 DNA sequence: TGTGCCACCAGTGATCCAGGATACACCGGGGAGCTGTTTTTT. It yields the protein CATSDPGYTGELFF.

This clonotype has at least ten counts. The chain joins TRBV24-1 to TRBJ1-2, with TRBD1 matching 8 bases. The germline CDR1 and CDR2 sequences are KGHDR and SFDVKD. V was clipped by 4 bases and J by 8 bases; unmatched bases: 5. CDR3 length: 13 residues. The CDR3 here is CATSEEDRDGYTF. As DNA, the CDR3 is TGTGCCACCAGTGAGGAGGACAGGGACGGCTACACCTTC.

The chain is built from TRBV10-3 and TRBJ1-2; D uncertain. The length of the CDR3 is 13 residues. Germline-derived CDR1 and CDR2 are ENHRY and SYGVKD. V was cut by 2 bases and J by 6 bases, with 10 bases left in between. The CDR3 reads CAISEARKDGYTF. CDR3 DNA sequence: TGTGCCATCAGTGAGGCAAGGAAGGATGGCTACACCTTC.

The CDR3 is CASTPRDRGQETQYF. The CDR3 DNA reads TGTGCCAGCACCCCACGGGACAGGGGGCAAGAGACCCAGTACTTC. The chain employs TRBV6-5 and TRBJ2-5, with 11 bases fitting TRBD1. The CDR3 has 15 residues. Per the germline V gene, CDR1 is MNHEY and CDR2 is SVGAGI. V shed 7 bases and J 2 bases; nucleotides not matched to a gene: 6.

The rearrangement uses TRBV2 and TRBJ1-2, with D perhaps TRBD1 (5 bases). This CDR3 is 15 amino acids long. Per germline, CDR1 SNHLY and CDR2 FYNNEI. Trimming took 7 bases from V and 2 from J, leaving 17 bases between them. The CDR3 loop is CASNSGEGPNYGYTF. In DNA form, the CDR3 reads TGTGCCAGCAATTCCGGGGAGGGGCCGAACTATGGCTACACCTTC.

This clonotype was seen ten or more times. The CDR3 region has the DNA TGCAGCGTTGAGGGACTTAGGGGATTGCACACTGAAGCTTTCTTT. Amino acids: CSVEGLRGLHTEAFF. The chain uses TRBV29-1 and TRBJ1-1; possibly TRBD1 for D (5 bases). The CDR3 runs 15 residues. Looked up from germline, CDR1 is SQVTM and CDR2 is ANQGSEA. V was shortened by 3 bases and J by 3 bases, with 17 bases between the two germline ends.